This T cell receptor beta chain stems from a study of beta chain features in type 1 diabetes. Whole-study results and caveats: Fewer insertions but more deletions were seen at VDJ junctions in type 1 diabetes patients. PCR, the amplification step, might favor shorter templates, equally in patients and controls. For Type 1 diabetes patients, all four CD4+ subsets carried TCRB CDR3s that were moderately but significantly shorter.

Germline-derived CDR1 and CDR2 are SGHRS and YFSETQ. This CDR3 contains 16 residues. The junction had 6 bases not matched to a gene; V was cut back by 4 bases and J by 0 bases. CD45RO/CCR7/CD25/CD127/CD95/CD27 separated CD4+ naive, central memory, regulatory and stem cell-like memory cells by sorting. Sequenced material consisted of expressed TCRB transcripts (all of the isolated RNA was reverse transcribed). Profiled with immunoSEQ multiplex PCR; TCRdb holds only in-frame clones, not every one. The table has 120,000 or so clones, roughly a sixth seen once; the top ten hold 2% to 3%. This clone was counted between two and nine times. The target antigen is unknown.

Sequencing used central memory CD4+ T cells from blood. This receptor was identified in a man between 18 and 35 years old with type 1 diabetes. The chain recombines TRBV5-1 with TRBJ1-4, with 7 nucleotides matching TRBD1. The CDR3 nucleotides read TGCGCCAGCAGCGATCGACAGGGAGCAACTAATGAAAAACTGTTTTTT. It codes for CASSDRQGATNEKLFF. Filled out from reference TRBV5-1 and TRBJ1-4, the complete variable domain reads KAGVTQTPRYLIKTRGQQVTLSCSPISGHRSVSWYQQTPGQGLQFLFEYFSETQRNKGNFPGRFSGRQFSNSRSEMNVSTLELGDSALYLCASSDRQGATNEKLFFGSGTQLSVL.